The 28 T cell receptor beta chains reported below all come from one sample, sequenced in a study of T cells after yellow fever vaccination. TCRdb ran MiXCR on the 5' RACE reads and lists one entry per CDR3 protein. This table holds tens of thousands of distinct CDR3 sequences, over 3.5% found once. The sample was PBMCs, either bulk or a sorted T-cell subset (CD4+, CD8+, memory, or dextramer-sorted; not recorded which), taken on the day of the yellow fever booster vaccination. These receptors were taken from a man in his late teens or twenties who received the YFV17D yellow fever vaccine.

This clonotype was found a few times. The chain joins TRBV6-5 to TRBJ1-4, with a possible D match to TRBD1 (6 bases). The CDR3 runs 15 residues. The V gene's germline CDR1 is MNHEY and CDR2 SVGAGI. V was pared by 2 bases and J by 4 bases, with 11 bases between. This CDR3 is CASSYQQGGNEKLFF. CDR3 nucleotide sequence: TGTGCCAGCAGTTACCAACAGGGCGGTAATGAAAAACTGTTTTTT.

This clonotype occurred many times. V and J are TRBV4-3 and TRBJ1-3; D remains ambiguous. CDR3 length equals 13 residues. Germline loops: CDR1 LGHNA, CDR2 YSLEER. V gave up 0 bases and J gave up 8 bases, with 8 bases separating them. CDR3 DNA sequence: TGCGCCAGCAGCCAAGAGGGCTGGGACACCATATATTTT. The encoded protein is CASSQEGWDTIYF.

This clonotype came up many times. The chain joins TRBV20-1 to TRBJ2-5, with D perhaps TRBD1 or TRBD2 (5 bases each). The CDR3 runs to 14 residues. Trimming left V 5 bases short and J 4 bases short, with 17 bases between. Germline V CDR1 and CDR2: DFQATT, SNEGSKA (reference sequence). CDR3 nucleotide sequence: TGCAGTGCTCTTAGAGCCTCTGGGGGAGAGACCCAGTACTTC. Protein sequence: CSALRASGGETQYF.

Many counts were recorded for this clonotype. The V and J genes are TRBV7-2 and TRBJ1-2; D gene ambiguous. From germline, CDR1 is SGHTA and CDR2 FQGNSA. The CDR3 is 12 residues long. V was pared by 5 bases and J by 5 bases, with 9 bases between. The CDR3 region is CASSPLQYGYTF. The CDR3 nucleotides are TGTGCCAGCAGCCCACTCCAATATGGCTACACCTTC.

This clonotype was seen only a few times. V is TRBV4-3 and J is TRBJ2-7; TRBD1 or TRBD2 may be the D gene (5 bases each). The CDR3 consists of 15 residues. V was shortened by 0 bases and J by 0 bases, with 9 bases between the two germline ends. CDR1 LGHNA and CDR2 YSLEER come from the germline V gene. Written as DNA, the CDR3 is TGCGCCAGCAGCCAAGAAGAGGGGAGCTCCTACGAGCAGTACTTC. Its protein is CASSQEEGSSYEQYF.

This clonotype was counted at least ten times. This chain connects TRBV7-2 to TRBJ1-1; TRBD1 aligns across 8 bases. CDR3 length equals 14 residues. Looked up from germline, CDR1 is SGHTA and CDR2 is FQGNSA. The V segment lost 5 bases and the J segment 4 bases; nucleotides outside the gene matches: 6. CDR3 DNA sequence: TGTGCCAGCAGCCCCGACAGGGGACGCACTGAAGCTTTCTTT. The encoded protein is CASSPDRGRTEAFF.

The sample holds many counts of this clonotype. The chain couples TRBV30 to TRBJ2-1, with 7 bases aligning to TRBD2. Germline V gene sequence: CDR1 GTSNPN, CDR2 SVGIG (reference sequence). This CDR3 region has 13 residues. The ends lost 0 bases at V and 9 bases at J; junction bases unmatched: 5. The DNA of the CDR3 is TGTGCCTGGAGTGTAGGACTAGGTGGTGAGCAGTTCTTC. Encoded protein: CAWSVGLGGEQFF.

In its sample, this clonotype was seen many times. This sequence joins TRBV6-2 or TRBV6-3 and TRBJ1-1; D uncertain. The V end was cut by 0 bases, the J end by 11 bases, with 10 bases between. Germline V lookup: CDR1 MNHEY, CDR2 SVGEGT. This CDR3 has 12 amino acids. In DNA, the CDR3 is TGTGCCAGCAGTTACTCGAGGACGTCGGCTTTCTTT. This codes for CASSYSRTSAFF.

The genes are TRBV6-5 and TRBJ1-5, with D hard to call. This CDR3 is 11 amino acids long. Between the trimmed V and J ends, which lost 7 bases and 9 bases, there was a span of 10 bases. Per the germline V gene, CDR1 is MNHEY and CDR2 is SVGAGI. CDR3 in amino acids: CASTTWGPQHF. The CDR3 nucleotides read TGTGCCAGCACCACCTGGGGGCCCCAGCATTTT.

This clonotype was observed many times. The CDR3 protein is CASSHLRQGVLPLHF. CDR3 coding DNA: TGTGCCAGCAGCCACCTGAGACAGGGGGTGCTCCCCCTCCACTTT. This rearrangement joins TRBV6-2 or TRBV6-3 to TRBJ1-6; 9 positions agree with TRBD1. The trim removed 6 bases at V and 13 bases at J, leaving 13 bases unmatched. Per germline, CDR1 MNHEY and CDR2 SVGEGT. The CDR3 runs to 15 residues.

This clonotype was counted at least ten times. CDR3 nucleotides: TGTGCCAGCAGTACCGGGACATGGGAGACCCAGTACTTC. Its translation is CASSTGTWETQYF. This rearrangement joins TRBV28 to TRBJ2-5; D might be TRBD1 (6 bases). CDR3 length: 13 amino acids. Germline V gene lookup returns CDR1 MDHEN and CDR2 SYDVKM. V gave up 5 bases and J gave up 5 bases, with 12 bases separating them.

The chain recombines TRBV19 with TRBJ1-5; D is unresolved. The CDR3 has 15 residues. The V gene's germline CDR1 is LNHDA and CDR2 SQIVND (reference sequence). V dropped 6 bases and J dropped 7 bases, with 19 bases sitting between them. CDR3 coding DNA: TGTGCCAGTAGCATATATAGTGATTTTAACCAGCCCCAGCATTTT. Translation: CASSIYSDFNQPQHF.

The rearrangement links TRBV5-1 to TRBJ1-2; 7 nucleotides agree with TRBD1. The CDR3 is made up of 14 amino acids. Germline CDR1 and CDR2: SGHRS and YFSETQ. Trimming removed 4 bases from V and 5 bases from J; junction bases left unmatched: 8. The CDR3 nucleotides read TGCGCCAGCAGCATGGGGACAGACTCTTATGGCTACACCTTC. Amino acids: CASSMGTDSYGYTF.

The chain has TRBV5-4 and TRBJ1-6, with 9 bases fitting TRBD1. Germline V lookup: CDR1 SGHNT, CDR2 YYREEE (reference sequence). V gave up 4 bases and J gave up 9 bases; unmatched junction bases: 2. The CDR3 loop spans 13 amino acids. The CDR3 bases are TGTGCCAGCAGCCCGGACAGGGGTTCACCCCTCCACTTT. Its protein is CASSPDRGSPLHF.

In its sample, this clonotype was seen many times. J is TRBJ1-2 and V is TRBV4-1; the D is unclear. The germline gives CDR1 MGHRA, CDR2 YSYEKL. V was shortened by 0 bases and J by 8 bases, with 7 bases between the two germline ends. The CDR3 runs to 12 residues. CDR3 sequence: CASSQDKMGYTF. In DNA form, the CDR3 reads TGCGCCAGCAGCCAAGATAAGATGGGCTACACCTTC.

J is TRBJ1-2 and V is TRBV18, with 10 bases lining up with TRBD1. V lost 3 bases and J lost 1; bases outside the gene matches: 2. Germline CDR1 is KGHSH and CDR2 is LQKENI. The CDR3 spans 15 residues. The CDR3 DNA reads TGTGCCAGCTCACCGTGGACAGGGGGTAACTATGGCTACACCTTC. It encodes CASSPWTGGNYGYTF.

This clonotype came up many times. This chain uses TRBV25-1 with TRBJ2-1; TRBD2 agrees at 8 bases. The J segment lost 4 bases and the V segment lost 8 bases, leaving 7 bases of the junction unmatched. CDR1 and CDR2 (germline): MGHDK, SYGVNS. This CDR3 contains 14 residues. CDR3 coding DNA: TGTGCCAGCGCCGGGGGGGGCCCGTACAATGAGCAGTTCTTC. Translated, it gives CASAGGGPYNEQFF.

This clonotype was seen many times. The CDR3 coding sequence is TGCGCCAGCAGCTTAGGAGGCAACACAGATACGCAGTATTTT. This encodes CASSLGGNTDTQYF. The gene calls are TRBV5-1 and TRBJ2-3, with D possibly TRBD2 on 5 matching bases. V was trimmed by 2 bases and J by 2 bases, leaving 9 bases between them. Germline V gene sequence: CDR1 SGHRS, CDR2 YFSETQ. The CDR3 covers 14 residues.

This clonotype appeared many times. The V call is TRBV7-2, the J call TRBJ2-5; no clear D gene. The CDR3 is 16 residues long. CDR1 SGHTA and CDR2 FQGNSA come from the germline V gene. Trimming left V 2 bases short and J 1 base short, with 14 bases between. The CDR3 DNA follows: TGTGCCAGCAGCTTAATAGTGCCGTTTTTCCAAGAGACCCAGTACTTC. Residues: CASSLIVPFFQETQYF.

Many counts were recorded for this clonotype. This chain connects TRBV7-9 to TRBJ2-4, with D possibly matching TRBD1 (6 bases). The germline V and J ends were trimmed by 5 bases and 1 base, with 15 bases remaining between them. This CDR3 spans 16 amino acids. Germline V gives CDR1 SEHNR, CDR2 FQNEAQ (reference sequence). CDR3 DNA: TGTGCCAGCAGCCTGAGAGGGGGATTGGCCAAAAACATTCAGTACTTC. Its translation: CASSLRGGLAKNIQYF.

There are many counts of this clonotype. The V call is TRBV27, the J call TRBJ1-1, with D maybe TRBD1 (6 bases). Germline CDR1 is MNHEY and CDR2 is SMNVEV (reference sequence). The CDR3 contains 14 residues. The ends were cut back, 3 bases at V and 4 bases at J, with 12 bases in the middle. The CDR3 bases are TGTGCCAGCAGTTTTTTTAGGGGGGGCACTGAAGCTTTCTTT. Translating gives CASSFFRGGTEAFF.

This clonotype appeared many times. The chain combines TRBV7-9 with TRBJ1-2; 9 bases agree with TRBD1. Germline lookup yields CDR1 SEHNR and CDR2 FQNEAQ (reference sequence). V lost 5 bases to trimming and J lost 6 bases; unmatched junction nucleotides: 4. The CDR3 runs 13 residues. The CDR3 loop reads CASSLGTGHGYTF. As DNA, the CDR3 is TGTGCCAGCAGCCTTGGGACAGGGCATGGCTACACCTTC.

This clonotype came up many times. The J gene is TRBJ2-7, the V gene TRBV10-1; maybe TRBD1 (6 bases). Trimming removed 4 bases at V and 6 bases at J, with 10 bases between. Looked up from germline, CDR1 is WNHNN and CDR2 is SYGVQD (reference sequence). The CDR3 sequence is 12 residues long. CDR3 loop: CASSGDIREQYF. CDR3 sequence (DNA): TGCGCCAGCAGTGGGGACATCCGCGAGCAGTACTTC.

This clonotype was counted many times. The V and J genes are TRBV6-5 and TRBJ2-2; TRBD1 matches at 10 bases. The CDR3 length is 15 residues. V was clipped by 3 bases and J by 7 bases; unmatched bases: 5. Germline CDR1 reads MNHEY; CDR2 reads SVGAGI. The CDR3 DNA reads TGTGCCAGCAGTTATCGGGACAGGGGTCGCGGGGAGCTGTTTTTT. Its translation: CASSYRDRGRGELFF.

This clonotype was recorded at least ten times. The J gene is TRBJ2-5, the V gene TRBV12-3 or TRBV12-4, with 8 bases matching TRBD2. The V gene end was trimmed by 2 bases and the J gene end by 4 bases; junction bases not matched to a gene: 0. The CDR3 runs 13 residues. Here the CDR3 reads CASSLRGGETQYF. As DNA, the CDR3 is TGTGCCAGCAGTTTACGGGGGGGAGAGACCCAGTACTTC.

This chain uses TRBV5-4 with TRBJ2-1, with D possibly TRBD2 on 6 matching bases. The length of the CDR3 is 15 residues. CDR1 SGHNT and CDR2 YYREEE come from the germline V gene (reference sequence). Trimming stripped 3 bases from V and 5 bases from J, with 15 bases between. CDR3 sequence: CASSSSRRGNNEQFF. In DNA, the CDR3 is TGTGCCAGCAGCTCCAGCCGGAGGGGAAACAATGAGCAGTTCTTC.

This clonotype was seen repeatedly, ten times or more. J is TRBJ1-6 and V is TRBV5-1, with TRBD1 as a possible D gene (5 bases). The CDR3 length is 15 residues. Trimming stripped 4 bases from V and 8 bases from J, with 16 bases between. In germline, CDR1 is SGHRS, CDR2 YFSETQ. The CDR3 region is CASSPTARRDSPLHF. The CDR3 DNA sequence: TGCGCCAGCAGCCCGACAGCCCGTAGGGATTCACCCCTCCACTTT.

Many counts were recorded for this clonotype. The V call is TRBV7-2, the J call TRBJ2-2; 7 nucleotides match TRBD1. The CDR3 covers 14 residues. The V and J ends lost 5 bases and 2 bases, in that order; junction bases with no gene match: 2. Germline CDR1 is SGHTA and CDR2 is FQGNSA. This CDR3 is CASSRDSNTGELFF. CDR3 DNA sequence: TGTGCCAGCAGCCGGGACAGTAACACCGGGGAGCTGTTTTTT.